This T cell receptor beta chain was identified during a study of T-cell memory formation after mild COVID-19. TCRdb independently ran MiXCR on the 5' RACE reads; one entry per CDR3 protein. Here the sample spans 250,000 to 300,000 distinct CDR3 sequences, 15% to 20% being singletons. Germline CDR1 reads LGHNT; CDR2 reads FRNRAP. The CDR3 runs to 16 residues. V dropped 0 bases and J dropped 2 bases, with 11 bases sitting between them. In regard to this clonotype: Its antigen is as yet unknown.

Study-level findings and limits: Shrinking CD4+ clones were chiefly CM and EM; CD8+ ones were chiefly EMRA.

Sequenced material: PBMCs or a T cell subset sorted from them (not recorded which). The chain couples TRBV12-5 to TRBJ1-5; no clear D. The origin of this receptor is a man younger than 35 who had mild COVID-19 (a few samples of this study predate the infection). Cell type and time point are not known. CDR3 coding DNA: TGTGCTAGTGGTTTGGTACCCAGGATCGGCAATCAGCCCCAGCATTTT. Its translation: CASGLVPRIGNQPQHF.